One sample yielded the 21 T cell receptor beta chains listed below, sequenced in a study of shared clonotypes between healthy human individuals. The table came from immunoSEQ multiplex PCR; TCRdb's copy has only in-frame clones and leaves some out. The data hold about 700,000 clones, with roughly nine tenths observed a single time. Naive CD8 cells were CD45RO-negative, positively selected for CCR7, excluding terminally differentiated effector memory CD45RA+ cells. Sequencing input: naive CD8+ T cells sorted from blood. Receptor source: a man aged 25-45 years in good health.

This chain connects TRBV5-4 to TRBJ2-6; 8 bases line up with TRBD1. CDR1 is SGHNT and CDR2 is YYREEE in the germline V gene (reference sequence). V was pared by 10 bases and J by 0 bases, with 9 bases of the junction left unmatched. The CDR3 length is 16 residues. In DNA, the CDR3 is TGTGCCTCCATTACCAGGGGGCTCTCTGGGGCCAACGTCCTGACTTTC. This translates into CASITRGLSGANVLTF.

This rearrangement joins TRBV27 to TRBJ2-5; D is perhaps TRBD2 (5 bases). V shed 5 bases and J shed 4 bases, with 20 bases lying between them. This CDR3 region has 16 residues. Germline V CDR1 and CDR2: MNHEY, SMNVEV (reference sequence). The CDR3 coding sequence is TGTGCCAGCAGTCCCCTGCCTTCCGAGGGCGCAGAGACCCAGTACTTC. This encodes CASSPLPSEGAETQYF.

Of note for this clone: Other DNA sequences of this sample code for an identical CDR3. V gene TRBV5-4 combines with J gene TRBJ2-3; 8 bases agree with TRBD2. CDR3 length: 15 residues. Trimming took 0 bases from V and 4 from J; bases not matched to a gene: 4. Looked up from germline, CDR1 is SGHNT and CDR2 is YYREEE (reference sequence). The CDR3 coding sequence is TGTGCCAGCAGCTTGGCGGGGGGGGGCCCAGATACGCAGTATTTT. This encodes CASSLAGGGPDTQYF.

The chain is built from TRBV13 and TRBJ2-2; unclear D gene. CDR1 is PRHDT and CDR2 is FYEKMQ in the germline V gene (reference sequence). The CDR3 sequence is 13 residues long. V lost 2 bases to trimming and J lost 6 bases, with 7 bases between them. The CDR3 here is CASSLYGAGELFF. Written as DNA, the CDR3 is TGTGCCAGCAGCTTATATGGAGCCGGGGAGCTGTTTTTT.

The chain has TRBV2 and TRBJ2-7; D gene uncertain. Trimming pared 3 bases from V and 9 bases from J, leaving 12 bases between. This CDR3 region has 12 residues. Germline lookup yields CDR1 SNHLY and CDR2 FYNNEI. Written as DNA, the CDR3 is TGTGCCAGCAGTGACGGCCGGTGGGGGCAGTACTTC. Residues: CASSDGRWGQYF.

CDR3 in amino acids: CSVEHYNEQFF. CDR3 coding DNA: TGCAGCGTTGAGCACTACAATGAGCAGTTCTTC. V is TRBV29-1 and J is TRBJ2-1; D unresolved. There are 11 residues in the CDR3. Trimming shortened V by 3 bases and J by 3 bases, and 3 bases separated the two germline ends. Germline V gene lookup returns CDR1 SQVTM and CDR2 ANQGSEA.

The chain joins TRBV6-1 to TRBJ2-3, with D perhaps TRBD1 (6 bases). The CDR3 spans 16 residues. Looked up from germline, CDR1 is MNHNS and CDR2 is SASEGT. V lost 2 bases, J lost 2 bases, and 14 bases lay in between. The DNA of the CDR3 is TGTGCCAGCAGTGAACTCCCAGGGGCGTTCACAGATACGCAGTATTTT. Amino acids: CASSELPGAFTDTQYF.

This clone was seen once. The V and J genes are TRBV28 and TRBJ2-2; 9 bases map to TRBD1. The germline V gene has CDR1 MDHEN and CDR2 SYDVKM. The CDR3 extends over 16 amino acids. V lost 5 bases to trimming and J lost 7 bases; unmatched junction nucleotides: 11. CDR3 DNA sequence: TGTGCCAGCAGTCTCCGCGGGACAGGGTTAGACGGGGAGCTGTTTTTT. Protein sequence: CASSLRGTGLDGELFF. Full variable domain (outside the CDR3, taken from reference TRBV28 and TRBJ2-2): DVKVTQSSRYLVKRTGEKVFLECVQDMDHENMFWYRQDPGLGLRLIYFSYDVKMKEKGDIPEGYSVSREKKERFSLILESASTNQTSMYLCASSLRGTGLDGELFFGEGSRLTVL.

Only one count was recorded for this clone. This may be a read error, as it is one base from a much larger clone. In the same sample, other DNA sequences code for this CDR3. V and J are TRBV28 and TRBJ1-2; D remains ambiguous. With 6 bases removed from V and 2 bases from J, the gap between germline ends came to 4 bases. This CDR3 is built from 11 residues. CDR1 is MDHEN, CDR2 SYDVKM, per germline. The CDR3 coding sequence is TGTGCCAGCAGCTACAACTATGGCTACACCTTC. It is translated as CASSYNYGYTF.

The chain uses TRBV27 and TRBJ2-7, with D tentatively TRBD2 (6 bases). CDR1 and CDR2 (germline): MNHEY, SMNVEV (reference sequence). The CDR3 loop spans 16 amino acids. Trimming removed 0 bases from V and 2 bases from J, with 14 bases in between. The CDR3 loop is CASSLSRGWGTYEQYF. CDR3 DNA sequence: TGTGCCAGCAGTTTATCGCGGGGATGGGGGACCTACGAGCAGTACTTC.

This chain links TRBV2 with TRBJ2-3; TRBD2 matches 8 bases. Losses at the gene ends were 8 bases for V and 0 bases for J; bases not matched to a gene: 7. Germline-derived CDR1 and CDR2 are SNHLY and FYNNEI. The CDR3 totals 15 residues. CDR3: CASPRASGSTDTQYF. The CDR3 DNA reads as TGTGCCAGCCCCCGGGCTAGCGGGAGCACAGATACGCAGTATTTT.

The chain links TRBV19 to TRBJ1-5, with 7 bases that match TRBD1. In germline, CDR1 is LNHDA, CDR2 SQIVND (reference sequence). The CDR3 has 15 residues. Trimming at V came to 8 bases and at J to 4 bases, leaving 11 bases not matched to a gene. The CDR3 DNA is TGTGCCAGTGAAACAGGGGTTTTTAAGAATCAGCCCCAGCATTTT. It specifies CASETGVFKNQPQHF.

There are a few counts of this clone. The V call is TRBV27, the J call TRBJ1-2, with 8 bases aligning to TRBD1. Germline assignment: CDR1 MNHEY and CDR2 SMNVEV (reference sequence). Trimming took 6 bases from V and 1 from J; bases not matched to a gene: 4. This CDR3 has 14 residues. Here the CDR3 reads CASSSGGLNYGYTF. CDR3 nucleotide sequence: TGTGCCAGCAGCTCAGGGGGCCTTAACTATGGCTACACCTTC.

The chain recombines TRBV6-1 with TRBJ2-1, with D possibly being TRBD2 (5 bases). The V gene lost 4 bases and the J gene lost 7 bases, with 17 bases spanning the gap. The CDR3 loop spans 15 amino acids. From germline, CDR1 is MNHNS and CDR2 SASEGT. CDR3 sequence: CASSVDSAWSNEQFF. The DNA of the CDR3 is TGTGCCAGCAGTGTGGACTCAGCTTGGTCAAATGAGCAGTTCTTC.

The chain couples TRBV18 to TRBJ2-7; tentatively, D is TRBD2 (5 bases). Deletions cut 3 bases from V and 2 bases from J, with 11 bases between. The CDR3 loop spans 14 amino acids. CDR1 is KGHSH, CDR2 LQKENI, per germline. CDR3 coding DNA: TGTGCCAGCTCACCGGACTCCACAACCTACGAGCAGTACTTC. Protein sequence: CASSPDSTTYEQYF.

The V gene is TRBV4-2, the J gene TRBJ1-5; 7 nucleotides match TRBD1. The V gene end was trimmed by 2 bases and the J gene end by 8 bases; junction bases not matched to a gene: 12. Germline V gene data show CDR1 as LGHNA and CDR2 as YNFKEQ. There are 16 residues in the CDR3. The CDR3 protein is CASSQPTTGLSEPQHF. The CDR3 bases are TGTGCCAGCAGCCAACCGACGACAGGGTTGAGTGAGCCCCAGCATTTT.

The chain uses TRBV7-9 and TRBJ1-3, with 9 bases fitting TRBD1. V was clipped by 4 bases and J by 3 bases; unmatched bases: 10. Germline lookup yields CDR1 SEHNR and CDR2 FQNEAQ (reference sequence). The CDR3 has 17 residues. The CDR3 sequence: CASSSWKTGGGGNTIYF. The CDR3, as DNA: TGTGCCAGCAGCTCATGGAAAACAGGGGGCGGTGGAAACACCATATATTTT. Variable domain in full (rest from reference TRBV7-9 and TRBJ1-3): DTGVSQNPRHKITKRGQNVTFRCDPISEHNRLYWYRQTLGQGPEFLTYFQNEAQLEKSRLLSDRFSAERPKGSFSTLEIQRTEQGDSAMYLCASSSWKTGGGGNTIYFGEGSWLTVV.

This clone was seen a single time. CDR3 DNA: TGTGCCAGCAAAAGGGAAGACACCGGGGAGCTGTTTTTT. Its protein is CASKREDTGELFF. The gene calls are TRBV27 and TRBJ2-2; D is uncertain. V lost 7 bases and J lost 3, with 9 bases in between. The CDR3 extends over 13 amino acids. Looked up from germline, CDR1 is MNHEY and CDR2 is SMNVEV (reference sequence).

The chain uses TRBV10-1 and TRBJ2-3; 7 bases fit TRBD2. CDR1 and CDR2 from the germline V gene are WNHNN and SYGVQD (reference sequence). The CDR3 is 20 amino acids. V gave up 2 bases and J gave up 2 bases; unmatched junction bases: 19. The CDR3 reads CASSELRERDPLPDTDTQYF. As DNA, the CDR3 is TGCGCCAGCAGTGAGCTGAGGGAGCGGGACCCACTCCCCGACACAGATACGCAGTATTTT.

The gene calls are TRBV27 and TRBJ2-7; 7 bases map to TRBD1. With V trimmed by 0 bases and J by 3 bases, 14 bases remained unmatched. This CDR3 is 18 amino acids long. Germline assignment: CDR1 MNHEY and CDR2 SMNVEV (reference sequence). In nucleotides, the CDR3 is TGTGCCAGCAGTTTATCACACTTACAGGGGTTTTTGGTCTACGAGCAGTACTTC. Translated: CASSLSHLQGFLVYEQYF.

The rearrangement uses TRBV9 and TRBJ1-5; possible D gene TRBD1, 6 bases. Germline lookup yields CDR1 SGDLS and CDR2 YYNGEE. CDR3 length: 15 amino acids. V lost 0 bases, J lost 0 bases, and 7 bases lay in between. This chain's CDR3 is CASSVGTASNQPQHF. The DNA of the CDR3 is TGTGCCAGCAGCGTAGGGACAGCTAGCAATCAGCCCCAGCATTTT.